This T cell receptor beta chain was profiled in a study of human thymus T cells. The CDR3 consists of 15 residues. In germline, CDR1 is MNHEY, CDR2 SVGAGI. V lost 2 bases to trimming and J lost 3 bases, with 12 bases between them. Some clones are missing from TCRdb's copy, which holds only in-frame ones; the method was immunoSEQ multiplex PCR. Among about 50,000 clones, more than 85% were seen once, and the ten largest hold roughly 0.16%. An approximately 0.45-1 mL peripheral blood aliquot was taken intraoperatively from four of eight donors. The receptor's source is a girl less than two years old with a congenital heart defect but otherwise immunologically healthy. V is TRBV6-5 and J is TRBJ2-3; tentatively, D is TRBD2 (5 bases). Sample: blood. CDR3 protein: CASSYTSDSTDTQYF. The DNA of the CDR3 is TGTGCCAGCAGTTACACGTCGGACTCTACAGATACGCAGTATTTT.